The 9 T cell receptor beta chains in this list originate from one sample, sequenced in a study of T cell responses to AZD1222 COVID-19 vaccine. Clones were read by immunoSEQ multiplex PCR, and TCRdb kept only the in-frame ones, dropping some. The sample has under 150,000 clones; approximately 90% are singletons. The specimen was peripheral blood, collected on day 0 of AZD1222 vaccination. The receptors shown here come from an adult in good health.

The chain has TRBV4-1 and TRBJ2-5; 10 positions match TRBD1. Germline CDR1 and CDR2: MGHRA and YSYEKL. CDR3 length: 17 residues. V lost 1 base, J lost 2 bases, and 7 bases stayed unmatched. The CDR3 region is CASSQAGTGVLQETQYF. CDR3 bases: TGCGCCAGCAGCCAAGCCGGGACAGGGGTGTTACAAGAGACCCAGTACTTC.

The chain has TRBV11-2 and TRBJ1-1, with D hard to call. Trimming pared 3 bases from V and 1 base from J, leaving 12 bases between. The germline gives CDR1 SGHAT, CDR2 FQNNGV. This CDR3 is built from 15 residues. In DNA form, the CDR3 reads TGTGCCAGCAGCTTCTGGGCGGGGAGGAACACTGAAGCTTTCTTT. Protein product: CASSFWAGRNTEAFF.

This clone was found once. This chain joins TRBV30 and TRBJ2-5; 7 positions match TRBD2. V lost 4 bases to trimming and J lost 7 bases; unmatched junction nucleotides: 3. The germline V gene has CDR1 GTSNPN and CDR2 SVGIG (reference sequence). The CDR3 loop spans 11 amino acids. CDR3 in DNA: TGTGCCTGGACGGGGGGAGGGACCCAGTACTTC. Protein: CAWTGGGTQYF.

The chain joins TRBV19 to TRBJ2-3; D gene unclear. Trimming removed 1 base at V and 11 bases at J, with 10 bases between. Germline V gene data show CDR1 as LNHDA and CDR2 as SQIVND (reference sequence). The CDR3 contains 12 residues. The CDR3 DNA reads TGTGCCAGTAGTATAGGACTTTTGCAGCAGTATTTT. This codes for CASSIGLLQQYF.

This CDR3 reads CASSKQGYEQYF. CDR3 in DNA: TGTGCCAGCAGCAAACAGGGCTACGAGCAGTACTTC. The genes are TRBV11-2 and TRBJ2-7, with D possibly being TRBD1 (6 bases). This CDR3 contains 12 residues. Trimming left V 5 bases short and J 3 bases short, with 8 bases between. The germline V gene has CDR1 SGHAT and CDR2 FQNNGV. Full variable domain (missing parts from reference TRBV11-2 and TRBJ2-7): EAGVAQSPRYKIIEKRQSVAFWCNPISGHATLYWYQQILGQGPKLLIQFQNNGVVDDSQLPKDRFSAERLKGVDSTLKIQPAKLEDSAVYLCASSKQGYEQYFGPGTRLTVT.

The V call is TRBV29-1, the J call TRBJ1-1; no reliable D call. The CDR3 sequence is 13 residues long. Looked up from germline, CDR1 is SQVTM and CDR2 is ANQGSEA. V was clipped by 3 bases and J by 4 bases, with 12 bases between them. CDR3 in DNA: TGCAGCGTTGAGGCGGATGGACGCACTGAAGCTTTCTTT. Translated: CSVEADGRTEAFF.

This clone was counted a single time. The rearrangement uses TRBV11-2 and TRBJ1-2; no firm D call. This CDR3 has 13 amino acids. Germline V gene sequence: CDR1 SGHAT, CDR2 FQNNGV. V lost 4 bases to trimming and J lost 8 bases, with 14 bases between them. This chain's CDR3 is CASSSFSYGGYTF. DNA for the CDR3: TGTGCCAGCAGCTCGTTCAGTTACGGAGGCTACACCTTC.

CDR3 loop: CASSLRGQETQYF. CDR3 DNA: TGTGCCAGCAGTTTGCGGGGACAAGAGACCCAGTACTTC. This chain connects TRBV12-3 or TRBV12-4 to TRBJ2-5, with a weak D call TRBD2 (6 bases). The CDR3 extends over 13 amino acids. The V gene lost 3 bases and the J gene lost 2 bases, with 7 bases spanning the gap.

The rearrangement links TRBV6-5 to TRBJ1-1; D is possibly TRBD1 (6 bases). In germline, CDR1 is MNHEY, CDR2 SVGAGI. The V end was cut by 4 bases, the J end by 5 bases, with 17 bases between. The CDR3 covers 15 residues. In DNA, the CDR3 is TGTGCCAGCAGTTCCCCGGGGGGCCGAGGGACTGAAGCTTTCTTT. Amino acids: CASSSPGGRGTEAFF.